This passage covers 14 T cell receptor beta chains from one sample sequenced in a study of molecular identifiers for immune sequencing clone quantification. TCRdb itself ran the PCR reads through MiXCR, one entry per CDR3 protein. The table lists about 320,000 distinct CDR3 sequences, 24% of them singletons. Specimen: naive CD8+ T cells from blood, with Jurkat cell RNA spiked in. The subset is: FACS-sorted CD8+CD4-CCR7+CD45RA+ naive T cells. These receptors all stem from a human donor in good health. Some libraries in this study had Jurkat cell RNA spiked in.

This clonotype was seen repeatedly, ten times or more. CDR3 nucleotide sequence: TGCGCCAGCAGCCAAGATAGGGGACAGATGAACACTGAAGCTTTCTTT. Translation: CASSQDRGQMNTEAFF. The rearrangement links TRBV4-3 to TRBJ1-1, with 7 bases matching TRBD1. The germline gives CDR1 LGHNA, CDR2 YSLEER. The CDR3 runs to 16 residues. V shed 0 bases and J 0 bases; nucleotides not matched to a gene: 4.

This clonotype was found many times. The CDR3 DNA is TGCGCCAGCAGCCGGAGTGGGGAATCCTACGAGCAGTACTTC. Translating it yields CASSRSGESYEQYF. This chain uses TRBV4-1 with TRBJ2-7; D is undetermined. Germline CDR1 is MGHRA and CDR2 is YSYEKL. V lost 4 bases and J lost 1, with 11 bases in between. The CDR3 totals 14 residues.

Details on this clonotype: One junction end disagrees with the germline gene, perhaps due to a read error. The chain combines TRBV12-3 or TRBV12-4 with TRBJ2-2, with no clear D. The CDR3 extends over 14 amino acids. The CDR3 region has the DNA TGTGCCGGCAGTTTGTCAGAGAACACCGGGGAGCTGTTTTTT. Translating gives CAGSLSENTGELFF.

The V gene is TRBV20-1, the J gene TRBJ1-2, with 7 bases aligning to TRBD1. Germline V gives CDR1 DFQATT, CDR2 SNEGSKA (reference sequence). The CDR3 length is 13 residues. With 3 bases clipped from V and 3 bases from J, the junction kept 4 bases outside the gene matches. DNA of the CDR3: TGCAGTGCTAGGAGGGGGCGCGACTATGGCTACACCTTC. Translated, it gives CSARRGRDYGYTF.

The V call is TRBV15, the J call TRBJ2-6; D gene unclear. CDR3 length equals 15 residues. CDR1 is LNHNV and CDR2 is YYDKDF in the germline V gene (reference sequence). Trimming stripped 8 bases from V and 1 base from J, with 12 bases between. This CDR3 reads CATDLLPSGANVLTF. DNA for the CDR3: TGTGCCACCGACCTGCTTCCGTCTGGGGCCAACGTCCTGACTTTC.

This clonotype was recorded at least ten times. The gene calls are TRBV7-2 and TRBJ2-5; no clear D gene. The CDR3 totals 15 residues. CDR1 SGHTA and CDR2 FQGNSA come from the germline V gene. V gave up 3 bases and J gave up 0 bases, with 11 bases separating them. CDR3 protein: CASSLTTADQETQYF. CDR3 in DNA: TGTGCCAGCAGCTTGACCACGGCGGACCAAGAGACCCAGTACTTC.

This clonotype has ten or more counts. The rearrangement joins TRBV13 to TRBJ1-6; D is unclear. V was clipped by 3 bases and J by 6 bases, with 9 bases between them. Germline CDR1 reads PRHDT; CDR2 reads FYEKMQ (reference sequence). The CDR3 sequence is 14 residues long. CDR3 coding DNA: TGTGCCAGCAGCTTCCGGGGTGGTAATTCACCCCTCCACTTT. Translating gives CASSFRGGNSPLHF.

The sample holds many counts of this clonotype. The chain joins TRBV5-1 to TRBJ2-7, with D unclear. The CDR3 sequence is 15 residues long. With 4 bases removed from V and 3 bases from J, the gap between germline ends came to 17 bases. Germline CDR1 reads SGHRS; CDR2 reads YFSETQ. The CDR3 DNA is TGCGCCAGCAGCCTTGAGGCAGGTCGGTTCTACGAGCAGTACTTC. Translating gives CASSLEAGRFYEQYF.

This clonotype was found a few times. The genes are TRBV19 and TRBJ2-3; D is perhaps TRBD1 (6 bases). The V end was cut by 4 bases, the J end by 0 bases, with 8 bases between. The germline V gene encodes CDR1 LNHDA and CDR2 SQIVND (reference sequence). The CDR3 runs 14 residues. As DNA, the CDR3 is TGTGCCAGTAGTACCGGACAGAGCACAGATACGCAGTATTTT. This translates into CASSTGQSTDTQYF.

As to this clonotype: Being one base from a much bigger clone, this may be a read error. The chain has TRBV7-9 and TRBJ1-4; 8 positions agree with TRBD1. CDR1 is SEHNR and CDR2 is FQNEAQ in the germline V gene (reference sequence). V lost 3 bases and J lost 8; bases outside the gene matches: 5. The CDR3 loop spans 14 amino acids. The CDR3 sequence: CASSFAGGREKLFF. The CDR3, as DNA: TGTGCCAGCAGCTTTGCAGGGGGCCGAGAAAAACTGTTTTTT.

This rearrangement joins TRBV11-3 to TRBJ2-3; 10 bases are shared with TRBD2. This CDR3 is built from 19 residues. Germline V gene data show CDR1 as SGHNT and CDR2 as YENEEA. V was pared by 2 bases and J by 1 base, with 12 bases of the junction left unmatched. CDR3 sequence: CASSLLPSAGGPGTDTQYF. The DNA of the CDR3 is TGTGCCAGCAGCTTACTTCCTTCAGCGGGAGGGCCCGGCACAGATACGCAGTATTTT.

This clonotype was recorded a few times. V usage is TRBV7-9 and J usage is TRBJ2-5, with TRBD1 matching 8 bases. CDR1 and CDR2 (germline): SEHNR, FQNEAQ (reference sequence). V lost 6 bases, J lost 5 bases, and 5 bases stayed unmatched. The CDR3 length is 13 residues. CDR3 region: CASSQGAWETQYF. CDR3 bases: TGTGCCAGCAGTCAGGGGGCTTGGGAGACCCAGTACTTC.

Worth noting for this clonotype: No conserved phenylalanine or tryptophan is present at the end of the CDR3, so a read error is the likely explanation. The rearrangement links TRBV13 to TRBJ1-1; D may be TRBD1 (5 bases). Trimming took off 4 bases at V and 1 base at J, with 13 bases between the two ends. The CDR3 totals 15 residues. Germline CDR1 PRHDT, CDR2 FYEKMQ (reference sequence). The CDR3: CASSSKGISNTEAFL. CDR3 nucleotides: TGTGCCAGCAGCTCTAAGGGGATCTCGAACACTGAAGCTTTCCTT.

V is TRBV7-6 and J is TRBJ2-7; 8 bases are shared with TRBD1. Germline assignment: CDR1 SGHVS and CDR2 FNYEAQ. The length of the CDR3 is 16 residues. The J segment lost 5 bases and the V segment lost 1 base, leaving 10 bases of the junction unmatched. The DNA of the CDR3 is TGTGCCAGCAGCTTAGGGACAGGGCTGTCGTCGGACGAGCAGTACTTC. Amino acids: CASSLGTGLSSDEQYF.